The sample holds a few counts of the clone carrying this T cell receptor (beta chain). Its antigen is currently unknown. At one boundary the junction diverges from the germline segment, which might be a read error. All donors came from Russia, were Caucasian and healthy, and spanned ages roughly 6 to 95. Extracted total RNA amounted to at least 5.5 micrograms for each sample. These data come from a study of blood T cells in healthy people across ages. The study's findings and limits: Long-lived donors carried more naive CD4+ cells and greater diversity than aged donors.

For the second PCR, which ran for about 6 to 11 cycles, a sample-barcoded 5' primer and a J-beta primer mix were used. Via MiXCR, TCRdb re-called the 5' RACE reads, giving one row per CDR3 protein. The sample lists approximately 780,000 distinct CDR3 sequences, more than 25% occurring once. Looked up from germline, CDR1 is SEHNR and CDR2 is FQNEAQ (reference sequence). The CDR3 sequence is 14 residues long. The same sample was also studied in work on T cells of mothers and their children. From that paper: Clones that were microchimeric and persistent were not detected among T cells.

This TCR was sampled from a boy aged 5-17 years in good health. Sequencing input: blood. This chain links TRBV7-9 with TRBJ2-5; weak D call: TRBD1 (5 bases). This chain's CDR3 is CANSSQGYRETQYF. CDR3 sequence (DNA): TGTGCCAACAGCTCGCAGGGTTATCGAGAGACCCAGTACTTC.